These T cell receptor beta chains were read from a single sample in a study of T cell responses to AZD1222 COVID-19 vaccine. The assay was immunoSEQ multiplex PCR, and TCRdb's table has in-frame clones only and misses some. The sample lists about 180,000 clones; about 89% were seen once. Sequencing used peripheral blood, obtained on day 0 of AZD1222 vaccination. These receptors originate from an adult in good health. The conserved cysteine and the conserved F or W are not part of the CDR3 here.

CDR3: AWRGRSSYNEQF
V: TRBV30

CDR3: ASSPRGGNSPLH
V: TRBV3-1/TRBV3-2

CDR3: ASSDRRLASVDEQF
V: TRBV7-3

CDR3: ASSLTGVLYNEQF
V: TRBV19

CDR3: ATSENWGQPQH
V: TRBV24-1

CDR3: ASSSRAGGAVETQY
V: TRBV19

CDR3: ASSRGTEAF
V: TRBV6-2/TRBV6-3

CDR3: ASGGMTYGYT
V: TRBV19

CDR3: AWSEEGWVEAF
V: TRBV30

CDR3: ASSRNINDGLAGLTNEQF
V: TRBV18

CDR3: ASGQVNEKLF
V: TRBV2

CDR3: ASKIGTENTGELF
V: TRBV6-5

CDR3: ASSYSGRGAPGANVLT
V: TRBV6-2/TRBV6-3